This TCR beta chain was sequenced for a study of blood T cell repertoires in COVID-19. The overall study: The study drew acute and convalescent COVID-19 samples from the United States, Italy and Spain. The cDNA or gDNA used as material had been derived from T cells, B-cell-depleted T cells, or PBMCs.

Authors' analysis steps: Scientists estimated how many nucleated cells there were by amplifying reference gene primers. The repertoire was sequenced with immunoSEQ multiplex PCR; TCRdb's copy has only in-frame clones and lacks some. The D gene and trimming were derived from the DNA, and the V and J assignments and clone size from that table. Of approximately 300,000 clones in the sample, around four fifths were seen once. V lost 4 bases to trimming and J lost 3 bases; unmatched junction nucleotides: 5. The germline V gene has CDR1 MGHRA and CDR2 YSYEKL. The CDR3 contains 15 residues. Source material: peripheral blood. The chain uses TRBV4-1 and TRBJ2-2; 7 nucleotides agree with TRBD1. The sequence derives from a woman between 50 and 59 years old with active or convalescent COVID-19. The CDR3 DNA reads as TGCGCCAGCAGCCTCGGACAGGCCTACACCGGGGAGCTGTTTTTT. It specifies CASSLGQAYTGELFF.